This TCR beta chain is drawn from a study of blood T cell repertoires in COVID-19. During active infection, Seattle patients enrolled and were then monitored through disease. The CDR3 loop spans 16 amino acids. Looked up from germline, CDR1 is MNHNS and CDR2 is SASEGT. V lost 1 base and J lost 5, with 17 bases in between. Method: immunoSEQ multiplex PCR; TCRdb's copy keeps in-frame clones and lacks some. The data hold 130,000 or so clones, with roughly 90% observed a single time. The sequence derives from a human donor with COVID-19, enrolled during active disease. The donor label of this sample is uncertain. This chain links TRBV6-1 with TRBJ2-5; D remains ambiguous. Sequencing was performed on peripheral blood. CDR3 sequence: CASSEGAIRDWETQYF. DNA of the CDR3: TGTGCCAGCAGTGAAGGCGCCATTCGAGACTGGGAGACCCAGTACTTC.